The present TCR beta chain was sequenced within a study of shared clonotypes between healthy human individuals. The study's findings and limits: Only blood was sampled; tissue repertoires likely differ.

With respect to this clone: The target antigen is unknown.

Genomic DNA of every subset was divided equally among multiple immunoSEQ plates. Each sorted subset replicate got 200 ng genomic DNA, roughly 30,000 genomes. Clones were read by immunoSEQ multiplex PCR, and TCRdb kept only the in-frame ones, dropping some. The table has over 1.5 million clones, 95% to 99% seen once. Trimming took 3 bases from V and 1 from J, leaving 7 bases between them. Per germline, CDR1 MNHNS and CDR2 SASEGT. The CDR3 runs to 14 residues. The donor population consisted of healthy HIV-negative adults with no recent acute infections or vaccinations. The TCR originated in a man between 25 and 39 years old in good health. The specimen sequenced was naive CD4+ T cells sorted from blood. Noted subset: CD45RA+ positively selected. The V gene is TRBV6-1, the J gene TRBJ1-5, with D unclear. CDR3 DNA: TGTGCCAGCAGTGAGTCGCGCAGCAATCAGCCCCAGCATTTT. It translates to CASSESRSNQPQHF.